One sample yielded the 5 T cell receptor beta chains listed below, sequenced in a study of blood T cell repertoires in COVID-19 (TCRdb year 2020). Library preparation used the immunoSEQ multiplex PCR assay. This immuneACCESS table, as held by TCRdb, lists in-frame sequences with V and J called but not all clones. Of the missing ones, under half trace to an unresolved V gene in checked studies; the others have no known cause. The sample table contains some 230,000 clones; only one count was recorded for about 80% of them. About 2.3% of the sample is in the top ten clones. The sequenced sample was peripheral blood. The receptors were gathered from a woman aged 55-70 years with acute or convalescent COVID-19.

The rearrangement joins TRBV9 to TRBJ1-2; D is unclear. Trimming removed 4 bases from V and 0 bases from J, with 10 bases in between. Germline values: CDR1 SGDLS, CDR2 YYNGEE. This CDR3 comprises 14 residues. The chain's CDR3 is CASSPSRANYGYTF. CDR3 nucleotide sequence: TGTGCCAGCAGCCCATCTCGGGCTAACTATGGCTACACCTTC. Using reference TRBV9 and TRBJ1-2 for the parts outside the CDR3, the full variable domain is DSGVTQTPKHLITATGQRVTLRCSPRSGDLSVYWYQQSLDQGLQFLIQYYNGEERAKGNILERFSAQQFPDLHSELNLSSLELGDSALYFCASSPSRANYGYTFGSGTRLTVV.

The chain joins TRBV6-2 or TRBV6-3 to TRBJ2-7; 7 bases align to TRBD1. J lost 4 bases, V lost 4 bases, and 4 bases had no gene match. Per the germline V gene, CDR1 is MNHEY and CDR2 is SVGEGT. The CDR3 consists of 13 residues. CDR3 coding DNA: TGTGCCAGCAGTTTCGGGACAGCTTACGAGCAGTACTTC. Translation: CASSFGTAYEQYF.

The chain uses TRBV7-2 and TRBJ2-1; 11 positions agree with TRBD1. Looked up from germline, CDR1 is SGHTA and CDR2 is FQGNSA. CDR3 size: 15 residues. The J segment lost 5 bases and the V segment lost 1 base, leaving 1 base of the junction unmatched. DNA of the CDR3: TGTGCCAGCAGCTTAGGGGGACAGGGGGACAATGAGCAGTTCTTC. The encoded protein is CASSLGGQGDNEQFF.

V and J are TRBV19 and TRBJ1-6; 10 bases match TRBD1. Germline trimming cut 7 bases from V and 5 bases from J; bases unmatched to any gene: 14. In germline, CDR1 is LNHDA, CDR2 SQIVND (reference sequence). CDR3 length: 18 amino acids. The chain's CDR3 is CASTTNIGGTGDNSPLHF. CDR3 bases: TGTGCCAGTACTACGAACATTGGAGGGACAGGGGATAATTCACCCCTCCACTTT.

V gene TRBV6-2 or TRBV6-3 combines with J gene TRBJ2-7; TRBD1 aligns across 8 bases. CDR1 is MNHEY, CDR2 SVGEGT, per germline. This CDR3 has 15 residues. The V and J ends lost 0 bases and 3 bases, in that order; junction bases with no gene match: 4. CDR3 DNA: TGTGCCAGCAGTTACTCCCGGACAGGGAACTACGAGCAGTACTTC. This gives the protein CASSYSRTGNYEQYF.